Listed below are T cell receptor beta chains from one sample, sequenced in a study of blood T cell repertoires in COVID-19. TCRdb keeps only in-frame clones here, not all; method: immunoSEQ multiplex PCR. The sample contains about 210,000 clones, 75% to 85% of which appear only once. Material: PBMCs or T cells enriched from blood (not recorded which). These receptors originate from a man aged 35 to 55 who had recovered from COVID-19. Each CDR3 is given without its conserved first and last residue.

V gene	J gene	CDR3 protein
TRBV29-1	TRBJ1-2	TTRRTPNYGYT
TRBV6-5	TRBJ1-2	ASRPRGGGNGYT
TRBV6-5	TRBJ1-1	ASTRPPPGGSEAF
TRBV24-1	TRBJ2-2	ATSDPRDRGNTGELF
TRBV5-1	TRBJ2-1	ASRSGQAGLEAQF
TRBV9	TRBJ2-1	ASTPGQGFNEQF
TRBV5-1	TRBJ2-3	ASSLTGGPTTDTQY
TRBV2	TRBJ1-2	ASSLTLDRADGYT
TRBV30	TRBJ2-1	AWTTWVPGLPSKEQF
TRBV6-5	TRBJ2-1	ASSFRDSSYNEQF
TRBV18	TRBJ1-4	ASSPPGQGGKLF
TRBV24-1	TRBJ1-5	ATKQASNQPQH
TRBV9	TRBJ2-1	ASRDPSGGAHNEQF
TRBV24-1	TRBJ2-3	ATSDRGLGTGGADTQY
TRBV6-1	TRBJ1-2	ASSESLTNYGYT
TRBV19	TRBJ2-2	ASRPAQIGRIGELF
TRBV4-1	TRBJ2-5	ASSQGAAYQETQY
TRBV4-1	TRBJ2-1	ASSQSDAGGTFSYNEQF
TRBV6-5	TRBJ2-5	ASSYGAGRGETQY
TRBV19	TRBJ1-2	ASTNLAGSGYGYT
TRBV18	TRBJ1-1	ASSPTTGGRTEAF
TRBV11-2	TRBJ1-4	ASSLSPGTGDEKLF
TRBV9	TRBJ2-3	ASSAGPQGTADTQY
TRBV12-5	TRBJ2-7	ASGPRQGTYEQY
TRBV6-5	TRBJ2-7	ASRSGTGNYEQY
TRBV6-1	TRBJ1-6	ASSEGAGNYNSPLH
TRBV5-1	TRBJ1-2	ASSRVTPEAYGYT
TRBV5-1	TRBJ1-5	ASSWYTGSNQPQH
TRBV3-1/TRBV3-2	TRBJ2-5	ASSFPSGGEETQY
TRBV27	TRBJ2-2	ASRARGTGELF
TRBV18	TRBJ1-4	ASSPPGRGREKLF
TRBV2	TRBJ1-5	ASSEGTGRQPQH
TRBV12-5	TRBJ2-5	ASGPNLAAVGETQY
TRBV5-4	TRBJ2-3	ASSLFSADTQY
TRBV5-6	TRBJ2-7	ASSDPHGAGEQY
TRBV5-4	TRBJ2-2	ASSLARTGELF
TRBV2	TRBJ2-6	ASMSGTGTGANVLT
TRBV30	TRBJ1-4	AWRLSWRQGLF
TRBV29-1	TRBJ2-5	SVVGARGQGIRETQY
TRBV9	TRBJ1-2	ASSVSRGSSGYT
TRBV19	TRBJ1-1	ASSIDRGGPEAF
TRBV7-9	TRBJ2-1	ASSSLGQAYNEQF
TRBV3-1/TRBV3-2	TRBJ2-5	ASSPTRETQY
TRBV7-2	TRBJ2-7	ASSQEQPGQGASEQY
TRBV3-1/TRBV3-2	TRBJ2-1	ASSQDLGARRF
TRBV5-8	TRBJ1-2	ASSLMDTSNYGYT
TRBV9	TRBJ2-2	ASSVLPNTGELF
TRBV6-5	TRBJ2-5	ASSLKYLQETQY
TRBV7-9	TRBJ2-7	ASSLQVYEQY
TRBV5-1	TRBJ2-3	ASSLLSTSLITDTQY
TRBV10-3	TRBJ2-1	AISGPGQGYNEQF
TRBV12-3/TRBV12-4	TRBJ1-5	ASSTGLNQPQH
TRBV19	TRBJ2-5	ASSKRRGRDRVETQY
TRBV5-1	TRBJ2-1	ASSLAPGGDNEQF
TRBV27	TRBJ1-2	ASSYLGSAVGYT
TRBV29-1	TRBJ1-1	SVAGKGGRMNTEAF
TRBV27	TRBJ2-7	ASSARDRGAYEQY
TRBV6-5	TRBJ2-3	ASKLAVNTDTQY
TRBV12-5	TRBJ1-5	ASGLVNQRHQPQH